A selection of T cell receptor beta chains follows, all from one sample in a study of CD8 T cells in Susac syndrome. TCRdb re-called the immunoSEQ multiplex PCR reads with MiXCR, one entry per CDR3 protein. The table shows hundreds of thousands of distinct CDR3 sequences, with 70% to 90% occurring only once. The material sequenced was CD8+ T cells from PBMCs. The receptors come from a human donor with multiple sclerosis. The CDR3 runs from the conserved cysteine through the conserved F or W. The D gene is left open where the match is weak. Part of the rows lack a size; the others show once, few, many or a class for expanded clones.

TRBV6-5	once	.	TRBJ2-3	CAGSYRLLADFSEGHTDTQYF	TGTGCCGGCAGTTACCGATTACTGGCAGACTTCTCAGAGGGGCACACAGATACGCAGTATTTT
TRBV4-2	few	TRBD2	TRBJ2-2	CASSQEEGLAAGELFF	TGTGCCAGCAGCCAAGAGGAGGGACTAGCAGCCGGGGAGCTGTTTTTT
TRBV6-5	.	TRBD2	TRBJ2-7	CASSYSGTSVYEQYF	TGTGCCAGCAGTTACTCGGGGACTAGCGTCTACGAGCAGTACTTC
TRBV12-3/TRBV12-4	.	.	TRBJ2-1	CASIDGYSSYNEQFF	TGTGCCAGCATTGACGGGTATAGCTCCTACAATGAGCAGTTCTTC
TRBV28	.	.	TRBJ2-1	CASSLLVGGLEQFF	TGTGCCAGCAGTTTATTGGTAGGAGGGCTTGAGCAGTTCTTC
TRBV5-6	.	.	TRBJ1-1	CASTYRTGNTEAFF	TGTGCCAGCACTTATCGGACGGGGAACACTGAAGCTTTCTTT
TRBV6-5	.	TRBD2	TRBJ2-5	CASSYSLAEETQYF	TGTGCCAGCAGTTACTCGCTAGCGGAAGAGACCCAGTACTTC
TRBV13	.	TRBD1	TRBJ1-1	CASSPTGGEGAFF	TGTGCCAGCAGCCCTACAGGGGGCGAAGGAGCTTTCTTT
TRBV20-1	.	.	TRBJ2-1	CSAREYGEQFF	TGCAGTGCTAGAGAGTACGGTGAGCAGTTCTTC
TRBV5-1	.	TRBD1	TRBJ2-7	CASSDWDSSYEQYF	TGCGCCAGCAGCGACTGGGACAGTTCCTACGAGCAGTACTTC
TRBV4-1	.	.	TRBJ1-1	CASSQGNPEAFF	TGCGCCAGCAGCCAGGGCAACCCTGAAGCTTTCTTT
TRBV7-9	.	.	TRBJ2-6	CASSPGSLGANVLTF	TGTGCCAGCAGCCCCGGCTCTCTCGGGGCCAACGTCCTGACTTTC
TRBV12-5	.	.	TRBJ1-2	CASGLGYLYGYTF	TGTGCTAGTGGTTTGGGATACCTCTATGGCTACACCTTC
TRBV7-8	.	TRBD2	TRBJ2-7	CASSRFGSGALAYEQYF	TGTGCCAGCAGCCGATTCGGGAGCGGGGCGTTGGCCTACGAGCAGTACTTC
TRBV27	.	.	TRBJ2-1	CASSPSSARSYNEQFF	TGTGCCAGCAGTCCATCCTCTGCCCGATCCTACAATGAGCAGTTCTTC
TRBV19	.	.	TRBJ2-1	CASSMLLSSNNEQFF	TGTGCCAGTAGTATGCTCTTATCCTCGAACAATGAGCAGTTCTTC
TRBV7-9	.	TRBD2	TRBJ2-2	CASSLAPGREGAGELFF	TGTGCCAGCAGCTTAGCGCCGGGGAGGGAAGGCGCCGGGGAGCTGTTTTTT
TRBV6-5	.	.	TRBJ2-7	CASSYSTYYEQYF	TGTGCCAGCAGTTACTCGACCTATTACGAGCAGTACTTC
TRBV10-3	.	.	TRBJ2-2	CAISLSGGINTGELFF	TGTGCCATCAGCCTATCAGGAGGGATCAACACCGGGGAGCTGTTTTTT
TRBV4-3	.	TRBD1	TRBJ1-2	CASSQDGAGGRYGYTF	TGCGCCAGCAGCCAAGATGGGGCAGGGGGACGCTATGGCTACACCTTC
TRBV11-2	.	.	TRBJ2-1	CASSNQDRYHGGEQFF	TGTGCCAGCAGCAACCAGGACAGGTACCACGGGGGTGAGCAGTTCTTC
TRBV28	.	TRBD2	TRBJ2-7	CASSLGLAGGYEQYF	TGTGCCAGCAGTTTAGGTCTAGCGGGGGGGTACGAGCAGTACTTC
TRBV15	.	.	TRBJ1-2	CATSRVTGGYYGYTF	TGTGCCACCAGCAGAGTTACTGGGGGGTACTATGGCTACACCTTC
TRBV27	.	TRBD2	TRBJ2-7	CASSYGTSAYEQYF	TGTGCCAGCAGTTACGGGACTAGCGCCTACGAGCAGTACTTC
TRBV7-3	once	.	TRBJ2-1	CASSYPGQNNEQFF	TGTGCCAGCAGCTATCCGGGACAAAACAATGAGCAGTTCTTC
TRBV28	.	TRBD1	TRBJ2-7	CASSSGDRGFSYEQYF	TGTGCCAGCAGTTCTGGGGACAGGGGCTTCTCCTACGAGCAGTACTTC
TRBV6-2/TRBV6-3	.	.	TRBJ2-1	CAGGPNYNEQFF	TGTGCCGGGGGTCCGAACTACAATGAGCAGTTCTTC
TRBV11-1	.	TRBD2	TRBJ2-1	CASSYPILAGFYNEQFF	TGTGCCAGCAGCTATCCGATACTAGCGGGATTCTACAATGAGCAGTTCTTC
TRBV24-1	.	.	TRBJ2-1	CATSDYEYNEQFF	TGTGCCACCAGTGATTATGAGTACAATGAGCAGTTCTTC
TRBV9	.	.	TRBJ2-1	CASSVEAVSYNEQFF	TGTGCCAGCAGCGTAGAGGCGGTCTCCTACAATGAGCAGTTCTTC
TRBV7-3	few	TRBD1	TRBJ2-7	CASSLGTGGPSSYEQYF	TGTGCCAGCAGCTTGGGGACAGGGGGCCCCAGCTCCTACGAGCAGTACTTC
TRBV10-3	.	.	TRBJ1-1	CAISEGTGMNTEAFF	TGTGCCATCAGTGAGGGTACAGGGATGAACACTGAAGCTTTCTTT
TRBV9	.	TRBD2	TRBJ2-3	CASSVSGLAGPSTDTQYF	TGTGCCAGCAGCGTAAGCGGACTAGCGGGCCCGAGCACAGATACGCAGTATTTT
TRBV5-1	.	.	TRBJ1-6	CASSRTATGNSPLHF	TGCGCCAGCAGCCGGACCGCAACCGGGAATTCACCCCTCCACTTT
TRBV6-5	.	.	TRBJ2-7	CASSYVPSESYEQYF	TGTGCCAGCAGTTACGTCCCTAGCGAGTCCTACGAGCAGTACTTC
TRBV12-3/TRBV12-4	.	.	TRBJ1-5	CASGGFGQGNQPQHF	TGTGCCAGCGGAGGGTTTGGGCAGGGCAATCAGCCCCAGCATTTT
TRBV7-9	.	.	TRBJ2-7	CASSLGRGARTEQYF	TGTGCCAGCAGCTTAGGGAGAGGGGCGCGGACTGAGCAGTACTTC
TRBV20-1	few	TRBD1	TRBJ2-7	CSATDGQGEWNEQYF	TGCAGTGCAACCGACGGACAGGGGGAATGGAACGAGCAGTACTTC
TRBV30	once	.	TRBJ2-2	CAWSRARAATGELFF	TGTGCCTGGAGTAGGGCGAGGGCCGCAACCGGGGAGCTGTTTTTT
TRBV7-7	.	TRBD2	TRBJ2-1	CASSPTSGSVNEQFF	TGTGCCAGCAGCCCGACTAGCGGGAGTGTCAATGAGCAGTTCTTC
TRBV21-1	.	.	TRBJ2-7	CASSKEEDSLGYEQYF	TGTGCCAGCAGCAAGGAGGAGGACAGTCTAGGCTACGAGCAGTACTTC
TRBV13	.	.	TRBJ1-5	CASSLSSGRPQHF	TGTGCCAGCAGCTTATCTTCTGGACGGCCCCAGCATTTT
TRBV19	.	.	TRBJ2-6	CASSIMGYGANVLTF	TGTGCCAGTAGTATCATGGGCTACGGGGCCAACGTCCTGACTTTC
TRBV4-1	.	.	TRBJ2-7	CASSQDLTGRAYEQYF	TGCGCCAGCAGCCAAGACCTGACAGGGAGGGCCTACGAGCAGTACTTC
TRBV19	.	.	TRBJ2-1	CASSIVPAYNEQFF	TGTGCCAGTAGTATAGTCCCTGCCTACAATGAGCAGTTCTTC
TRBV21-1	.	.	TRBJ2-2	CASTSRERRELFF	TGTGCCAGCACATCCCGGGAGCGGCGGGAGCTGTTTTTT
TRBV5-1	few	.	TRBJ1-2	CASSPEGPNYGYTF	TGCGCCAGCAGCCCCGAGGGGCCGAACTATGGCTACACCTTC
TRBV7-6	.	TRBD2	TRBJ2-2	CASSPRLAPTGELFF	TGTGCCAGCAGCCCCAGACTAGCGCCCACCGGGGAGCTGTTTTTT
TRBV13	.	TRBD2	TRBJ2-7	CASSLRESGREEQYF	TGTGCCAGCAGCTTAAGGGAGAGCGGGAGAGAAGAGCAGTACTTC
TRBV4-3	.	TRBD2	TRBJ2-7	CASSQDRLAEAYEQYF	TGCGCCAGCAGCCAAGATCGACTAGCGGAGGCCTACGAGCAGTACTTC
TRBV9	.	.	TRBJ2-1	CASSDGLEQFF	TGTGCCAGCAGCGACGGACTTGAGCAGTTCTTC
TRBV4-1	.	TRBD1	TRBJ1-2	CASSQDSEGASFYGYTF	TGCGCCAGCAGCCAAGATTCGGAGGGGGCGTCTTTCTATGGCTACACCTTC
TRBV9	.	.	TRBJ2-1	CASSDERASSYNEQFF	TGTGCCAGCAGTGACGAGCGGGCGAGCTCCTACAATGAGCAGTTCTTC
TRBV9	.	.	TRBJ2-1	CASSAFELSGNEQFF	TGTGCCAGCAGCGCGTTTGAGCTCTCTGGCAATGAGCAGTTCTTC
TRBV20-1	.	TRBD2	TRBJ2-1	CSATLLASKANEQFF	TGCAGTGCAACCTTACTAGCGTCCAAGGCCAATGAGCAGTTCTTC
TRBV7-6	.	.	TRBJ2-1	CASSLSQWGRWNEQFF	TGTGCCAGCAGCTTGTCCCAGTGGGGGCGGTGGAATGAGCAGTTCTTC
TRBV6-1	.	.	TRBJ2-3	CASSERGRTPSMASTDTQYF	TGTGCCAGCAGTGAGCGGGGACGAACCCCTTCAATGGCTAGCACAGATACGCAGTATTTT
TRBV5-3	.	TRBD1	TRBJ2-7	CARSSIPAGQGHREQYF	TGTGCCAGAAGCAGCATCCCTGCCGGACAGGGTCATCGGGAGCAGTACTTC
TRBV11-2	.	TRBD1	TRBJ1-2	CASSVGTGINYGYTF	TGTGCCAGCAGCGTCGGGACAGGGATTAACTATGGCTACACCTTC